These T cell receptor beta chains were read from a single sample in a study of CD8 T cells in Susac syndrome. TCRdb reprocessed the immunoSEQ multiplex PCR reads with MiXCR, giving one entry per CDR3 protein. The sample has about 210,000 distinct CDR3 sequences; 95% are singletons. The sequenced sample consisted of CD4+ T cells from PBMCs. The receptors originated from a human donor with multiple sclerosis. Each CDR3 is given with its conserved first and last residue. A D gene is named only where the DNA matches it firmly. The listing skips clone size in some rows; elsewhere it reads once, few, many or a size class.

d_call	v_call	clone_size	j_call	cdr3_nt	cdr3_aa
NA	TRBV5-1	NA	TRBJ2-1	TGCGCCAGCAGCGAGGGAGGTTTCTACAATGAGCAGTTCTTC	CASSEGGFYNEQFF
NA	TRBV20-1	NA	TRBJ1-2	TGCAGTGCTAGAGATGGGACGGCCACCCTTGGCTACACCTTC	CSARDGTATLGYTF
NA	TRBV12-3/TRBV12-4	once	TRBJ2-1	TGTGCCAGCACCCCCATGGGTCCGGGGCAGTTCTTC	CASTPMGPGQFF
NA	TRBV28	NA	TRBJ1-1	TGTGCCAGCAGTGCGGTTCCGAACACTGAAGCTTTCTTT	CASSAVPNTEAFF
NA	TRBV7-9	NA	TRBJ1-6	TGTGCCAGCAGCTTCCAGGAGTCACCCCTCCACTTT	CASSFQESPLHF
NA	TRBV29-1	NA	TRBJ2-1	TGCAGCGTGACCAGGGGTCGGGAGCAGTTCTTC	CSVTRGREQFF
TRBD2	TRBV20-1	NA	TRBJ2-7	TGCAGTGCTAGAGGAGGGACTAGCGGGAAAGAGGACGAGCAGTACTTC	CSARGGTSGKEDEQYF
TRBD1	TRBV20-1	NA	TRBJ1-6	TGCAGTGCCTTCCAAGGGGGCTGGAATTCACCCCTCCACTTT	CSAFQGGWNSPLHF
TRBD2	TRBV23-1	NA	TRBJ2-1	TGCGCCAGCAGTCAAAATCCGGGACTAGCGGGGAGCAATGAGCAGTTCTTC	CASSQNPGLAGSNEQFF
NA	TRBV2	NA	TRBJ2-7	TGTGCCAGCAGTCCGGAACAGGGCTTCCTTCTTACCTCCTACGAGCAGTACTTC	CASSPEQGFLLTSYEQYF